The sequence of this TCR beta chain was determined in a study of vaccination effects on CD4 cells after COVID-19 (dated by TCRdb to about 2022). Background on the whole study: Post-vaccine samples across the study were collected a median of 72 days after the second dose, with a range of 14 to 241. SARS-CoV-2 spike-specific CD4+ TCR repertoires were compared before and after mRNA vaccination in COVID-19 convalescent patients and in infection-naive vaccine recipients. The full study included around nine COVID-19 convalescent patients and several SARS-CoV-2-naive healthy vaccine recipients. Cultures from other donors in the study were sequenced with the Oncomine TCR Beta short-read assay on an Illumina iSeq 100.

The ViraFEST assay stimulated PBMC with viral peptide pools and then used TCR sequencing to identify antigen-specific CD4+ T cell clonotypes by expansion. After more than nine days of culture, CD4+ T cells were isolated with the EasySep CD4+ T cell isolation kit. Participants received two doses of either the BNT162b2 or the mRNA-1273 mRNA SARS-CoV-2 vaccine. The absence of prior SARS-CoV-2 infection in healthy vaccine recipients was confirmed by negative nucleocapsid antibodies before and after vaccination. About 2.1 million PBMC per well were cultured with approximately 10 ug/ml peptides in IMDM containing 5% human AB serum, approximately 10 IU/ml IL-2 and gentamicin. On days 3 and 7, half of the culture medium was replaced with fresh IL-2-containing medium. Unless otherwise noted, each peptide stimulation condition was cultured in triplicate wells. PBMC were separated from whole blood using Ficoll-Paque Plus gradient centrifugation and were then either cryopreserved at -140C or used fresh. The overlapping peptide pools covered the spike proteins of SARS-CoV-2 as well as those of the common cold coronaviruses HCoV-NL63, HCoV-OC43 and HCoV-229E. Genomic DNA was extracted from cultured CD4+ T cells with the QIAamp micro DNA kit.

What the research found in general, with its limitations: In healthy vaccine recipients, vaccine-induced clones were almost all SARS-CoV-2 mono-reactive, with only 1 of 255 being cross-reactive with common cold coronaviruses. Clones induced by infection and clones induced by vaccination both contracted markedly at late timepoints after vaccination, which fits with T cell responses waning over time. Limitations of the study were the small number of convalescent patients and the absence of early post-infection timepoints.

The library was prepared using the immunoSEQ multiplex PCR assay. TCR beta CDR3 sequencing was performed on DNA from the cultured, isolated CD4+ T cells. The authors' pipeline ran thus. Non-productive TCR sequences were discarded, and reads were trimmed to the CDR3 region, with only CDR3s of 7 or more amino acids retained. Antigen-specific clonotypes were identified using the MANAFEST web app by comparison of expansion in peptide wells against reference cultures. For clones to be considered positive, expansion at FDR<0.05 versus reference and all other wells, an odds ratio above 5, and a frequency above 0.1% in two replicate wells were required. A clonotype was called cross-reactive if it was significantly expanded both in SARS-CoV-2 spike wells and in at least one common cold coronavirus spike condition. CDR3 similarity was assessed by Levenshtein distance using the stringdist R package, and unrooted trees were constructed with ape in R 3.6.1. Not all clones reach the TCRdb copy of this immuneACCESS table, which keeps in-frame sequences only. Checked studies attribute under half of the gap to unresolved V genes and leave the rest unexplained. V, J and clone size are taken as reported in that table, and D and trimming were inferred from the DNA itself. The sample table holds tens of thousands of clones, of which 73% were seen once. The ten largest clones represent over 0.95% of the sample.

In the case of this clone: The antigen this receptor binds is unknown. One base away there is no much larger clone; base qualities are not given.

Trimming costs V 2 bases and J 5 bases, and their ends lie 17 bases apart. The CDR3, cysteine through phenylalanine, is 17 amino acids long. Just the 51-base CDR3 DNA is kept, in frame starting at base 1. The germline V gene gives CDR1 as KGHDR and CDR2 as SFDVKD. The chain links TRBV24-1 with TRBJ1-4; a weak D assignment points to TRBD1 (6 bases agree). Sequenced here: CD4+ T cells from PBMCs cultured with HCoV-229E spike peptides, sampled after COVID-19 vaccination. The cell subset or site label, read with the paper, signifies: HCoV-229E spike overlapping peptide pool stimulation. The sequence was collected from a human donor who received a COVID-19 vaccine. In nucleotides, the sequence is TGTGCCACCAGTGATTCGGGACAAGGCCTGGGGAATGAAAAACTGTTTTTT. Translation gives CATSDSGQGLGNEKLFF.